What follows are 21 T cell receptor beta chains derived from one specimen sequenced in a study of shared clonotypes between healthy human individuals. Only in-frame clones appear in the TCRdb table, and some are missing; sequencing was by immunoSEQ multiplex PCR. This sample yields some 1,400,000 clones, of which roughly 95% are seen a single time; over 1% belongs to the top ten. The sequencing sample was made of naive CD4+ T cells sorted from blood. Subset described: CD45RA+ positively selected. These receptors were collected from a man younger than 40 in good health.

V is TRBV28 and J is TRBJ2-7; weak D call: TRBD2 (6 bases). V dropped 3 bases and J dropped 0 bases, with 12 bases sitting between them. From germline, CDR1 is MDHEN and CDR2 SYDVKM. This CDR3 is 15 amino acids long. The CDR3 DNA is TGTGCCAGCAGTTTGGGAGGAGCGGTCTCCTACGAGCAGTACTTC. As protein: CASSLGGAVSYEQYF.

V usage is TRBV19 and J usage is TRBJ2-3; no definite D call. Trimming stripped 3 bases from V and 2 bases from J, with 9 bases between. Looked up from germline, CDR1 is LNHDA and CDR2 is SQIVND (reference sequence). This CDR3 comprises 14 residues. CDR3 bases: TGTGCCAGTAGTATGGGTCCGAACACAGATACGCAGTATTTT. Translating it yields CASSMGPNTDTQYF.

This sequence joins TRBV29-1 and TRBJ2-3, with 8 positions matching TRBD1. Germline V gene data show CDR1 as SQVTM and CDR2 as ANQGSEA. With V trimmed by 4 bases and J by 3 bases, 6 bases remained unmatched. CDR3 length: 14 amino acids. CDR3 nucleotides: TGCAGCGTTGTAGGGACAGGAAAAACAGATACGCAGTATTTT. This codes for CSVVGTGKTDTQYF.

The gene calls are TRBV11-2 and TRBJ2-1; 10 positions agree with TRBD2. V was clipped by 2 bases and J by 1 base; unmatched bases: 8. The CDR3 is made up of 18 amino acids. CDR1 SGHAT and CDR2 FQNNGV come from the germline V gene. The CDR3 DNA reads as TGTGCCAGCAGCTTAACTAGCGGGAAATTAAGGTCCTACAATGAGCAGTTCTTC. Translation: CASSLTSGKLRSYNEQFF.

V gene TRBV4-1 combines with J gene TRBJ2-1; 9 nucleotides align to TRBD2. The CDR3 contains 20 residues. The germline gives CDR1 MGHRA, CDR2 YSYEKL. Trimming at V came to 0 bases and at J to 2 bases, leaving 14 bases not matched to a gene. This CDR3 is CASSQDTWLPLAGTYNEQFF. CDR3 bases: TGCGCCAGCAGCCAAGATACGTGGCTTCCGCTAGCGGGAACCTACAATGAGCAGTTCTTC.

V and J are TRBV28 and TRBJ1-1; D unclear. Trimming stripped 5 bases from V and 0 bases from J, with 4 bases between. This CDR3 is 12 amino acids long. The germline CDR1 and CDR2 sequences are MDHEN and SYDVKM. CDR3 in amino acids: CASSVLNTEAFF. In nucleotides, the CDR3 is TGTGCCAGCAGTGTTCTGAACACTGAAGCTTTCTTT. Looking up the rest from reference TRBV28 and TRBJ1-1 gives the full variable domain: DVKVTQSSRYLVKRTGEKVFLECVQDMDHENMFWYRQDPGLGLRLIYFSYDVKMKEKGDIPEGYSVSREKKERFSLILESASTNQTSMYLCASSVLNTEAFFGQGTRLTVV.

CDR3 residues: CASSLLASGGDIQYF. CDR3 in DNA: TGTGCCAGCAGTTTATTGGCCTCAGGAGGGGACATTCAGTACTTC. The chain recombines TRBV28 with TRBJ2-4; D is perhaps TRBD2 (6 bases). With 1 base removed from V and 8 bases from J, the gap between germline ends came to 15 bases. The CDR3 is 15 amino acids. Germline V gene sequence: CDR1 MDHEN, CDR2 SYDVKM.

Worth noting for this clone: Other DNA sequences in this sample translate to the same CDR3. This chain uses TRBV5-1 with TRBJ1-4, with D unresolved. The CDR3 runs 14 residues. The germline V gene has CDR1 SGHRS and CDR2 YFSETQ. Between the trimmed V and J ends, which lost 4 bases and 0 bases, there was a span of 7 bases. The CDR3 sequence: CASSLTSTNEKLFF. The CDR3 DNA reads TGCGCCAGCAGCCTGACCTCAACTAATGAAAAACTGTTTTTT.

This chain uses TRBV4-3 with TRBJ1-4; 9 bases map to TRBD1. The CDR3 has 16 residues. The germline V gene encodes CDR1 LGHNA and CDR2 YSLEER. V lost 0 bases to trimming and J lost 4 bases; unmatched junction nucleotides: 3. CDR3 in amino acids: CASSQDTGQGNEKLFF. The CDR3 DNA reads as TGCGCCAGCAGCCAAGATACGGGACAGGGTAATGAAAAACTGTTTTTT.

As concerns this clone: The same CDR3 can be traced to other DNA sequences in this sample. The chain joins TRBV28 to TRBJ2-7; 11 bases line up with TRBD2. V gave up 3 bases and J gave up 4 bases; unmatched junction bases: 2. Per germline, CDR1 MDHEN and CDR2 SYDVKM. The CDR3 consists of 14 residues. This chain's CDR3 is CASSFSGRGYEQYF. As DNA, the CDR3 is TGTGCCAGCAGTTTTAGCGGGAGGGGGTACGAGCAGTACTTC. Complete variable domain (other parts from reference TRBV28 and TRBJ2-7): DVKVTQSSRYLVKRTGEKVFLECVQDMDHENMFWYRQDPGLGLRLIYFSYDVKMKEKGDIPEGYSVSREKKERFSLILESASTNQTSMYLCASSFSGRGYEQYFGPGTRLTVT.

This chain uses TRBV13 with TRBJ2-7; 13 bases are a match to TRBD2. The junction had 14 bases not matched to a gene; V was cut back by 5 bases and J by 4 bases. CDR3 length: 18 residues. Germline CDR1 reads PRHDT; CDR2 reads FYEKMQ (reference sequence). In DNA form, the CDR3 reads TGTGCCAGCAGCGTCAGCGTGTGGGGGACTAGCGGGAAATACGAGCAGTACTTC. Translation gives CASSVSVWGTSGKYEQYF.

The chain combines TRBV28 with TRBJ2-7; 8 bases align to TRBD1. The germline CDR1 and CDR2 sequences are MDHEN and SYDVKM. Losses at the gene ends were 5 bases for V and 3 bases for J; bases not matched to a gene: 12. This CDR3 contains 16 residues. CDR3 nucleotides: TGTGCCAGCAGTCCTCTACGGTCAGGGGGCTACTACGAGCAGTACTTC. Protein: CASSPLRSGGYYEQYF.

The chain carries TRBV7-2 and TRBJ2-7; TRBD1 might be the D (6 bases). The CDR3 consists of 16 residues. Germline CDR1 SGHTA, CDR2 FQGNSA. V gave up 5 bases and J gave up 4 bases, with 21 bases separating them. The CDR3 region has the DNA TGTGCCAGCAGCCCCCGCGCCCAGGGGATCAAATACGAGCAGTACTTC. Translating gives CASSPRAQGIKYEQYF.

The chain recombines TRBV30 with TRBJ1-1; a possible D gene is TRBD1 (6 bases). V lost 5 bases and J 1 base, leaving 11 bases between the germline ends. Germline CDR1 reads GTSNPN; CDR2 reads SVGIG (reference sequence). The CDR3 is 13 residues long. This CDR3 is CAWLGHQNTEAFF. The CDR3 DNA follows: TGTGCCTGGTTGGGACACCAGAACACTGAAGCTTTCTTT.

Concerning this clone itself: The sample has other DNA sequences that encode this CDR3 too. The CDR3 coding sequence is TGTGCCAGCAGCTTGGTGGGGGGAGAGACCCAGTACTTC. Encoded protein: CASSLVGGETQYF. The J gene is TRBJ2-5, the V gene TRBV5-5; D might be TRBD2 (6 bases). The CDR3 is 13 residues long. Trimming pared 0 bases from V and 4 bases from J, leaving 7 bases between. CDR1 and CDR2 (germline): SGHKS, YYEKEE (reference sequence).

The chain joins TRBV5-1 to TRBJ2-2, with 7 bases aligning to TRBD1. Germline CDR1 and CDR2: SGHRS and YFSETQ. The junction had 4 bases not matched to a gene; V was cut back by 4 bases and J by 1 base. The CDR3 totals 15 residues. Here the CDR3 reads CASSPDRLNTGELFF. As DNA, the CDR3 is TGCGCCAGCAGCCCGGACAGGCTGAACACCGGGGAGCTGTTTTTT.

In this sample, this clone turned up a few times. The chain couples TRBV11-2 to TRBJ1-1, with D uncertain. In germline, CDR1 is SGHAT, CDR2 FQNNGV. Trimming cost V 1 base and J 0 bases, with 3 bases left between them. The CDR3 extends over 13 amino acids. The CDR3 DNA sequence: TGTGCCAGCAGCTTAGGACTGAACACTGAAGCTTTCTTT. Encoded protein: CASSLGLNTEAFF.

V and J are TRBV28 and TRBJ1-2; 8 bases fit TRBD1. The CDR3 runs to 13 residues. CDR1 and CDR2 from the germline V gene are MDHEN and SYDVKM. V shed 8 bases, J shed 3 bases, and the junction held 5 bases outside the gene matches. The CDR3 DNA reads TGTGCCAGCGGTGAACAGGGGGACTATGGCTACACCTTC. Encoded protein: CASGEQGDYGYTF.

Only one count was recorded for this clone. The chain joins TRBV9 to TRBJ2-1; D gene uncertain. This CDR3 comprises 16 residues. Trimming took off 0 bases at V and 9 bases at J, with 19 bases between the two ends. Germline CDR1 and CDR2: SGDLS and YYNGEE. The CDR3 here is CASSVGPTDSFGEQFF. DNA of the CDR3: TGTGCCAGCAGCGTAGGACCAACAGACTCGTTCGGTGAGCAGTTCTTC.

The chain recombines TRBV29-1 with TRBJ2-5; D is uncertain. Germline assignment: CDR1 SQVTM and CDR2 ANQGSEA. V dropped 3 bases and J dropped 7 bases, with 15 bases sitting between them. The CDR3 consists of 13 residues. For the CDR3, the DNA is TGCAGCGTTGACCCGGGCCGAGGTTGGACCCAGTACTTC. Residues: CSVDPGRGWTQYF. The full variable domain, with the rest looked up from reference TRBV29-1 and TRBJ2-5, is SAVISQKPSRDICQRGTSLTIQCQVDSQVTMMFWYRQQPGQSLTLIATANQGSEATYESGFVIDKFPISRPNLTFSTLTVSNMSPEDSSIYLCSVDPGRGWTQYFGPGTRLLVL.

As for this clone: The sample holds other DNA sequences that translate to the same CDR3. J is TRBJ2-1 and V is TRBV9; D is ambiguous. V was shortened by 2 bases and J by 6 bases, with 9 bases between the two germline ends. This CDR3 contains 13 residues. Per the germline V gene, CDR1 is SGDLS and CDR2 is YYNGEE. CDR3 in DNA: TGTGCCAGCAGCGTTGGCAGCAGCAATGAGCAGTTCTTC. Residues: CASSVGSSNEQFF.